This TCR beta chain derives from a study of lymphopenia after photon versus proton radiotherapy. The study, taken as a whole, reports: A bigger post-nadir fall in TCR diversity correlated inversely with survival time in deceased patients.

Remarks on this clone: Its antigen is currently unknown.

Here immunoSEQ multiplex PCR was the method, and the copy in TCRdb shows in-frame clones only, minus some. The data show about 16,000 clones, around 86% seen once. The CDR3 covers 16 residues. V was shortened by 0 bases and J by 1 base, with 11 bases between the two germline ends. From germline, CDR1 is SGHTS and CDR2 YDEGEE. The sample consisted of peripheral blood, taken from a patient treated with proton-based radiotherapy. The chain links TRBV5-8 to TRBJ1-3; D is undetermined. This clonotype was obtained from a man between 70 and 80 years old with pancreatic cancer. The CDR3 loop reads CASSLVGTASGNTIYF. The CDR3 coding sequence is TGTGCCAGCAGCTTGGTAGGAACAGCTTCTGGAAACACCATATATTTT.